This T cell receptor beta chain was captured in a study of T-cell memory formation after mild COVID-19. TCRdb re-called the 5' RACE reads with MiXCR, one entry per CDR3 protein. The sample includes some 490,000 distinct CDR3 sequences, about 20% seen only once; the top ten take 12%. The CDR3 runs 17 residues. Germline values: CDR1 KGHDR, CDR2 SFDVKD. V trimming: 3 bases; J trimming: 2 bases; junction bases outside the gene matches: 12. Sample: PBMCs or a T cell subset sorted from them (not recorded which). The TCR originated in an adult woman who had mild COVID-19 (a few samples of this study predate the infection). Cell type and time point are not known. The chain has TRBV24-1 and TRBJ2-7; 7 bases align to TRBD1. The CDR3 nucleotides are TGTGCCACCAGTGATCCAGCCCCCGGACAGGTGGCCTACGAGCAGTACTTC. It yields the protein CATSDPAPGQVAYEQYF.